One T cell receptor (beta chain) is described in this entry. The sample comes from a study of blood T cell repertoires in COVID-19. Across the study: Samples came from the United States, Italy and Spain, spanning acute and convalescent COVID-19. T cells, B-cell-depleted T cells, or PBMCs provided the cDNA or gDNA that served as material.

As originally analysed: Reference gene primer amplification gave nucleated cell count estimates. The table came from immunoSEQ multiplex PCR; TCRdb's copy has only in-frame clones and leaves some out. V and J calls plus clone size are reproduced from that table; the DNA served to infer D and trimming. The sample shows around 28,000 clones, around 88% of them seen only once. This CDR3 contains 17 residues. V lost 2 bases and J 3 bases, leaving 17 bases between the germline ends. Germline V gene lookup returns CDR1 WNHNN and CDR2 SYGVQD (reference sequence). The sequenced sample was peripheral blood. This clonotype was sampled from a human donor in a cohort sampled during active COVID-19. The chain couples TRBV10-1 to TRBJ2-1; weak D call: TRBD1 (5 bases). The CDR3 sequence is CASSEAVGQGIYNEQFF. CDR3 DNA sequence: TGCGCCAGCAGTGAGGCCGTTGGTCAGGGTATCTACAATGAGCAGTTCTTC.